The sequence of this T cell receptor beta chain was determined in a study of blood T cell repertoires in COVID-19 (dated by TCRdb to the early 2020s). Some background on the complete study: The collaborator samples originated in the United States, Italy and Spain and spanned the acute and convalescent phases of COVID-19. A de-identified subject ID, COVID-19 status, age in years and sex were almost always included in the sample metadata. The samples were drawn from the first 160 participants of the ongoing ImmuneRACE study and from over a thousand subjects provided by 6 global collaborators. Where available, HLA class I and class II types were obtained from metadata supplied by the sample provider rather than from assay-based typing. The dataset comprised deeply sampled blood TCRbeta repertoires from subjects exposed to, actively infected with, or recovered from COVID-19. The prospective study material was composed of cDNA or gDNA derived from T cells, B-cell-depleted T cells, or PBMCs. The repertoires were released in a freely available public database meant as a resource for research on the immune response to SARS-CoV-2. General conclusions and limits of the study: Clinical and demographic metadata were provided uncurated, with the amount varying by source and participant.

Based on the germline V gene, the CDR1 and CDR2 sequences are LGHNA and YSLEER. Counted from cysteine to phenylalanine, this CDR3 has 18 amino acids. Only CDR3 DNA remains: 54 bases, in frame from the first base. After removal of 0 bases from V and 8 bases from J, the junction retains 7 bases not matched to a gene. The collaborating institutions used their own protocols to collect whole blood in K2EDTA tubes. Collaborator samples were shipped for TCRbeta analysis as frozen whole blood, isolated PBMCs, or DNA extracted from either sample type. This clone occurred once. No antigen is known for it. The input lacks base qualities; no much larger clone sits a single base away. TCRbeta CDR3 regions were amplified from genomic DNA by means of the immunoSEQ Assay, a bias-controlled multiplex PCR. As for the authors' bioinformatics: The number of nucleated cells in each sample was estimated from the amplification of reference gene primers within the assay. To quantify the absolute abundance of each unique TCRbeta CDR3 rearrangement, sequence reads were collapsed and filtered. Productive Simpson clonality was computed per sample as the square root of Simpson's diversity index over productive rearrangements. TCRdb limited this immuneACCESS table to in-frame rearrangements with V and J called. A share of clones is missing; checked studies link under half to unresolved V genes, and the rest is unexplained. For V, J and clone size, that table is used; D and trimming come from the DNA. The sample table records around 280,000 clones; approximately 86% of these occur just once. The top ten clones comprise 1% to 1.5% of the sample.

Sequencing was done on a sample of peripheral blood. This clonotype originated in a man in his 70s with acute or convalescent COVID-19. The V and J segments used are TRBV4-3 and TRBJ2-2, with 15 bases aligning to TRBD2. The nucleotide sequence reads as follows: TGCGCCAGCAGCCAAGAGGGCGGACTAGCGGGGGGGACAGGGGAGCTGTTTTTT. It translates to CASSQEGGLAGGTGELFF.